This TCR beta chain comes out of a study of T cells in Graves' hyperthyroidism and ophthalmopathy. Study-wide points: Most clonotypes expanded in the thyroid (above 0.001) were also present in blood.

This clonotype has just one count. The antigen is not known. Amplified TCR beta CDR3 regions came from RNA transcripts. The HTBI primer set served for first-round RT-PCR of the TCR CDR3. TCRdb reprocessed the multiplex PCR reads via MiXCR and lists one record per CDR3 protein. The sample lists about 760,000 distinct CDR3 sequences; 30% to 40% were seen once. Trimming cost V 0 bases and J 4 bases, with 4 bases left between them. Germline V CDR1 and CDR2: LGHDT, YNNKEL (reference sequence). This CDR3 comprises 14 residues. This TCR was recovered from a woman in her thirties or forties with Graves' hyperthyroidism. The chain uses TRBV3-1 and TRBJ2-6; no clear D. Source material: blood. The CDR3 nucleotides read TGTGCCAGCAGCCAAGATTACGGGGCCAACGTCCTGACTTTC. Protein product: CASSQDYGANVLTF.